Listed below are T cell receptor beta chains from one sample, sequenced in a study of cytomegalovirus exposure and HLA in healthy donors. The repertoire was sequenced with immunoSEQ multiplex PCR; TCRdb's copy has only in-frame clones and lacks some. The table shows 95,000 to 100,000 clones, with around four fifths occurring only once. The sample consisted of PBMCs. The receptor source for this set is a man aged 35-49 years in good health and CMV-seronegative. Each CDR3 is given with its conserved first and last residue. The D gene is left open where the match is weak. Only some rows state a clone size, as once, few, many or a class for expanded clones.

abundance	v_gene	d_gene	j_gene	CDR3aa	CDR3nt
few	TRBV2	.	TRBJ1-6	CASATRRDYNSPLHF	TGTGCCAGCGCAACACGACGGGACTATAATTCACCCCTCCACTTT
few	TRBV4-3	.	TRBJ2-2	CASSQDVAQGTGELFF	TGCGCCAGCAGCCAAGATGTTGCACAGGGCACCGGGGAGCTGTTTTTT
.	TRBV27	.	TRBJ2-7	CASSLSGATYEQYF	TGTGCCAGCAGTCTATCAGGGGCGACCTACGAGCAGTACTTC
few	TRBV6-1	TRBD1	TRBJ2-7	CASKKTGGYEQYF	TGTGCCAGCAAGAAGACAGGGGGGTACGAGCAGTACTTC
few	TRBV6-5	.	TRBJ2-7	CASVPRGGETYEQYF	TGTGCCAGTGTTCCCAGGGGTGGGGAAACCTACGAGCAGTACTTC
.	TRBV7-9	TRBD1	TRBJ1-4	CSSSRWDRGRNEKLFF	TGTTCCAGCAGCCGGTGGGACAGGGGGCGCAATGAAAAACTGTTTTTT
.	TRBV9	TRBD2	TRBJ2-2	CASSEKLAGGFNTGELFF	TGTGCCAGCAGCGAAAAACTAGCGGGAGGATTTAACACCGGGGAGCTGTTTTTT
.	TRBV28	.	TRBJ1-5	CGVGNQPQHF	TGTGGAGTGGGCAATCAGCCCCAGCATTTT
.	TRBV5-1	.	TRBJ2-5	CASSLSVMGGGGQETQYF	TGCGCCAGCAGCTTGTCGGTGATGGGGGGGGGCGGACAAGAGACCCAGTACTTC
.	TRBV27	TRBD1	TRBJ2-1	CASSLSGTGPNEQFF	TGTGCCAGCAGTTTATCCGGGACAGGCCCCAATGAGCAGTTCTTC